Listed below are T cell receptor beta chains from one sample, sequenced in a study of blood T cell repertoires in COVID-19. Only in-frame clones appear in the TCRdb table, and some are missing; sequencing was by immunoSEQ multiplex PCR. The data hold tens of thousands of clones, with around 85% observed a single time. Sequences were obtained from peripheral blood. These receptors were obtained from a human donor in a cohort sampled during active COVID-19. Both conserved end residues are part of each CDR3. D genes are given only for firm matches. Clone size appears in some rows only: once, few, many, or a class for an expanded clone.

V gene	J gene	clone size	D gene	CDR3 DNA	CDR3 protein
TRBV5-1	TRBJ2-1	.	.	TGCGCCAGCAGCTTGGAACGTACAGGATATTACAATGAGCAGTTCTTC	CASSLERTGYYNEQFF
TRBV23-1	TRBJ2-2	.	.	TGCGCCAGCACTCAATCGCGGGTTTCGAACACCGGGGAGCTGTTTTTT	CASTQSRVSNTGELFF
TRBV6-5	TRBJ2-7	.	TRBD2	TGTGCCAGCAAGCCGGGGACTAGCAACCCCTACGAGCAGTACTTC	CASKPGTSNPYEQYF
TRBV6-5	TRBJ1-1	.	.	TGTGCCAGCAGTAATACAGGCTACACTGAAGCTTTCTTT	CASSNTGYTEAFF
TRBV19	TRBJ2-7	once	TRBD1	TGTGCCAGTAGTACGGACAGGGGAGCTTACGAGCAGTACTTC	CASSTDRGAYEQYF
TRBV10-2	TRBJ1-1	.	.	TGCGCCAGCTCGGGGGTCAGGGAGGGTAGGGTGAACACTGAAGCTTTCTTT	CASSGVREGRVNTEAFF
TRBV3-1/TRBV3-2	TRBJ2-6	.	.	TGTGCCAGCAGCCTTACAGGCTCTGGGGCCAACGTCCTGACTTTC	CASSLTGSGANVLTF
TRBV25-1	TRBJ2-2	.	TRBD1	TGTGCCAGCAGTGAATATAAGGGGACAGGGCCGAACACCGGGGAGCTGTTTTTT	CASSEYKGTGPNTGELFF
TRBV18	TRBJ1-2	.	.	TGTGCCAGCTCACCGGGCCCTGATGTTAGAGCTTACACCTTC	CASSPGPDVRAYTF
TRBV19	TRBJ2-7	once	TRBD1	TGTGCCAGTAGTATAACAGGGCCGGGACAGGGCCACGAGCAGTACTTC	CASSITGPGQGHEQYF
TRBV9	TRBJ2-3	.	TRBD2	TGTGCCAGCAGCGTTCTCAGCGGGGGGGTTGCAGATACGCAGTATTTT	CASSVLSGGVADTQYF
TRBV4-1	TRBJ2-1	.	.	TGCGCCAGCAGCCAAGGGCAAGTCGACTACAATGAGCAGTTCTTC	CASSQGQVDYNEQFF
TRBV6-4	TRBJ2-1	.	.	TGTGCCAGCAGTGACGGCGACTCAGGGGTCAATGAGCAGTTCTTC	CASSDGDSGVNEQFF
TRBV19	TRBJ1-5	.	.	TGTGCCAGTATCCGGGGGTTCAGGCAGCCCCAGCATTTT	CASIRGFRQPQHF
TRBV27	TRBJ1-1	.	.	TGTGCCAGCAGTTCCCCTCTTCAGGGTCGTTACACTGAAGCTTTCTTT	CASSSPLQGRYTEAFF
TRBV6-2/TRBV6-3	TRBJ1-6	once	TRBD1	TGTGCCAGCAGCCCCGGGACAGGGGGTTTGAATTCACCCCTCCACTTT	CASSPGTGGLNSPLHF
TRBV5-1	TRBJ2-3	.	TRBD2	TGCGCCAGCAGCTTGGCAGGGACTAGATTCACAGATACGCAGTATTTT	CASSLAGTRFTDTQYF
TRBV28	TRBJ2-3	.	TRBD2	TGTGCCAGCAGCCTAGTAGCGGGGGGGGGCACGCAGTATTTT	CASSLVAGGGTQYF
TRBV27	TRBJ2-3	.	.	TGTGCCAGCAGTTTATCGCAGGCCACAGCTAACACAGATACGCAGTATTTT	CASSLSQATANTDTQYF
TRBV10-3	TRBJ1-5	.	.	TGTGCCATCAGTGAGCAGGACAACAATCAGCCCCAGCATTTT	CAISEQDNNQPQHF
TRBV10-3	TRBJ1-5	once	.	TGTGCCATCAGTGGACAGATCAATCAGCCCCAGCATTTT	CAISGQINQPQHF
TRBV11-3	TRBJ1-1	.	.	TGTGCCAGCAGCTTGCGGGGAAAGAACACTGAAGCTTTCTTT	CASSLRGKNTEAFF
TRBV19	TRBJ2-3	.	TRBD1	TGTGCCAGCGCCGTAGGGGGACAGGGAGATACGCAGTATTTT	CASAVGGQGDTQYF
TRBV23-1	TRBJ2-1	few	.	TGCGCCAGCAGTCAACCCCCCGGACAGAACCACAATGAGCAGTTCTTC	CASSQPPGQNHNEQFF
TRBV11-2	TRBJ1-2	.	.	TGTGCCAGCAGCTTACAATCTCTATCTTCTGGGGGAGGAGGCTACACCTTC	CASSLQSLSSGGGGYTF
TRBV2	TRBJ1-4	.	.	TGTGCCAGCGACGCCCTACGCGGTGAAAAACTGTTTTTT	CASDALRGEKLFF
TRBV5-1	TRBJ2-3	.	.	TGCGCCAGCAGCTTGGTGAGTTTCCGGTCAGATACGCAGTATTTT	CASSLVSFRSDTQYF
TRBV10-3	TRBJ1-5	.	.	TGTGCCATCAGTGAGACTAAGGATCAGCCCCAGCATTTT	CAISETKDQPQHF
TRBV28	TRBJ1-5	.	.	TGTGCCAGCAGCGAACTACTCCAGGGAACGGGCAATCAGCCCCAGCATTTT	CASSELLQGTGNQPQHF
TRBV7-9	TRBJ1-6	.	TRBD1	TGTGCCAGCAGCGAACAGGGGGATTCACCCCTCCACTTT	CASSEQGDSPLHF
TRBV6-1	TRBJ2-3	.	TRBD2	TGTGCCAGCAGTGAACTCCCTAGCGGGGTAAGCACAGATACGCAGTATTTT	CASSELPSGVSTDTQYF
TRBV19	TRBJ1-1	.	.	TGTGCCAGTAGTATAGCGGGTCGGGACACTGAAGCTTTCTTT	CASSIAGRDTEAFF
TRBV11-3	TRBJ2-2	.	TRBD2	TGTGCCAGCAGTGGACTAGCAACCGGGGAGCTGTTTTTT	CASSGLATGELFF
TRBV6-1	TRBJ2-3	.	.	TGTGCCAGCAGTGAAATCGTGGGCAGGGGAGTGAATACGCAGTATTTT	CASSEIVGRGVNTQYF
TRBV14	TRBJ1-1	once	.	TGTGCCAGCAGCCAGACAGGCTCAACTGCCGAAGCTTTCTTT	CASSQTGSTAEAFF
TRBV5-1	TRBJ1-3	few	.	TGCGCCAGCAGCTTGGCCGGAGTCTTCGGAGGAAACACCATATATTTT	CASSLAGVFGGNTIYF
TRBV4-1	TRBJ2-5	.	.	TGCGCCAGCAGCCCCGAGTTCGAAGAGACCCAGTACTTC	CASSPEFEETQYF
TRBV3-1/TRBV3-2	TRBJ1-2	.	.	TGTGCCAGCAGCCAGCCGACAGCTAACTATGGCTACACCTTC	CASSQPTANYGYTF
TRBV3-1/TRBV3-2	TRBJ2-2	.	TRBD1	TGTGCCAGCAGCCAGGGACAGGGGGGAACCGGGGAGCTGTTTTTT	CASSQGQGGTGELFF
TRBV19	TRBJ2-2	few	TRBD1	TGTGCCAGTAGTACGACAGGGGGCACCGGGGAGCTGTTTTTT	CASSTTGGTGELFF
TRBV28	TRBJ2-3	.	TRBD2	TGTGCCAGCAGTTCCACGGGCGGGGGGGAACCAGATACGCAGTATTTT	CASSSTGGGEPDTQYF
TRBV3-1/TRBV3-2	TRBJ2-7	.	.	TGTGCCAGCAGCCAAGTCCGCGAGCAGTACTTC	CASSQVREQYF
TRBV5-1	TRBJ2-3	.	.	TGCGCCAGCAGCCTAAATCCAGATACGCAGTATTTT	CASSLNPDTQYF
TRBV7-2	TRBJ2-5	.	TRBD2	TGTGCCAGCAGCTTAGCGCTAGCGGGGGGACCCCGGGAGGAGACCCAGTACTTC	CASSLALAGGPREETQYF
TRBV30	TRBJ1-4	.	.	TGTGCCTGGAGTGTACGAGGTGAAAAACTGTTTTTT	CAWSVRGEKLFF
TRBV5-5	TRBJ1-4	.	.	TGTGCCAGCAGCTTAGAGGTCCGAGGGTCCGGTGAAAAACTGTTTTTT	CASSLEVRGSGEKLFF
TRBV28	TRBJ1-1	once	.	TGTGCCAGCAGCAGGATTGCAGCCACCACTGAAGCTTTCTTT	CASSRIAATTEAFF
TRBV6-5	TRBJ1-2	.	.	TGTGCCAGCAGTTACTCGGGGGGGGCGAAGAACTATGGCTACACCTTC	CASSYSGGAKNYGYTF
TRBV4-2	TRBJ2-5	.	TRBD2	TGTGCCAGCAGCCCTAGCGGGGGGCAAGAGACCCAGTACTTC	CASSPSGGQETQYF
TRBV15	TRBJ2-2	.	.	TGTGCCACCAGCAGCCGTAACCCAGGGGCCGCCGGGGAGCTGTTTTTT	CATSSRNPGAAGELFF
TRBV20-1	TRBJ1-1	.	TRBD1	TGCAGTGCTAGTCTCCCGGACAGGGGACCGAGCACTGAAGCTTTCTTT	CSASLPDRGPSTEAFF
TRBV2	TRBJ1-2	.	.	TGTGCCAGCAGAACCTTTGTCGAGGACACCTTC	CASRTFVEDTF
TRBV25-1	TRBJ1-3	.	.	TGTGCCAGCAGCCCCCCGGTAGACTCTGGAAACACCATATATTTT	CASSPPVDSGNTIYF
TRBV7-8	TRBJ2-1	.	.	TGTGCCAGCAGCGGCCCCGGGAAACACAATGAGCAGTTCTTC	CASSGPGKHNEQFF
TRBV27	TRBJ1-1	.	.	TGTGCCAGCAGTGCGGGGGGCGCGGTAGCTGAAGCTTTCTTT	CASSAGGAVAEAFF
TRBV3-1/TRBV3-2	TRBJ2-7	.	TRBD2	TGTGCCAGCAGCCAAGTATACGGGGGGGCCTCGCAGCAGTACTTC	CASSQVYGGASQQYF
TRBV30	TRBJ2-3	.	.	TGTGCCTGGAGATCGGGGGAAATCTCATATACGCAGTATTTT	CAWRSGEISYTQYF
TRBV5-1	TRBJ1-1	.	.	TGCGCCAGCAGCTTGGGGGCAGCCCTGAACACTGAAGCTTTCTTT	CASSLGAALNTEAFF
TRBV12-3/TRBV12-4	TRBJ1-1	.	.	TGTGCCAGCAGTGCCAACGGGTTCACTGAAGCTTTCTTT	CASSANGFTEAFF
TRBV18	TRBJ1-1	.	.	TGTGCCAGCTCACCACGCGATCGGGGAGAAGCTTTCTTT	CASSPRDRGEAFF